Listed here are 11 T cell receptor beta chains from one sample, sequenced in a study of T-cell reconstitution after alpha-beta-depleted transplantation in children. The TCRbeta library was prepared with unique molecular identifiers. In TCRdb, the PCR reads were re-called with MiXCR into one record per CDR3 protein. This table has under 85,000 distinct CDR3 sequences, 15% to 20% appearing once. The sequences come from PBMCs, mostly from graft donor cells, collected 360 days after TCRalphabeta/CD19-depleted stem cell transplant. Source of these receptors: a male patient aged 2-10 years who had a stem cell transplant for acute lymphoblastic leukemia, so the T cells may come from the graft donor.

This clonotype was seen only a few times. The chain employs TRBV4-1 and TRBJ2-2; D might be TRBD2 (6 bases). Germline V CDR1 and CDR2: MGHRA, YSYEKL. Between the trimmed V and J ends, which lost 4 bases and 1 base, there was a span of 13 bases. This CDR3 is 16 amino acids long. The CDR3 nucleotides are TGCGCCAGCAGCCTTTTAGGGACTCTGAACACCGGGGAGCTGTTTTTT. It yields the protein CASSLLGTLNTGELFF.

In its sample, this clonotype was seen many times. V is TRBV5-1 and J is TRBJ2-5; 10 bases line up with TRBD1. Unmatched junction bases numbered 11, after V lost 4 bases and J lost 5 bases. The CDR3 length is 16 residues. Per germline, CDR1 SGHRS and CDR2 YFSETQ. The CDR3 DNA is TGCGCCAGCAGCCTATACCGGGACAGGGGTCAGGAGACCCAGTACTTC. Its protein product is CASSLYRDRGQETQYF.

The CDR3 DNA follows: TGCGCCAGCAGCTTTGGGGTTTCCTCCTACGAGCAGTACTTC. This gives the protein CASSFGVSSYEQYF. The V call is TRBV5-1, the J call TRBJ2-7, with no clear D. Germline V gene lookup returns CDR1 SGHRS and CDR2 YFSETQ. V was cut by 2 bases and J by 0 bases, with 9 bases left in between. There are 14 residues in the CDR3.

This clonotype was seen only a few times. The chain carries TRBV5-1 and TRBJ1-1; D remains ambiguous. With 4 bases removed from V and 1 base from J, the gap between germline ends came to 11 bases. Per the germline V gene, CDR1 is SGHRS and CDR2 is YFSETQ. This CDR3 is built from 14 residues. The CDR3: CASSIRSRNTEAFF. CDR3 bases: TGCGCCAGCAGCATTAGAAGTCGGAACACTGAAGCTTTCTTT.

J is TRBJ2-2 and V is TRBV2, with D unclear. The CDR3 length is 16 residues. Between the trimmed V and J ends, which lost 7 bases and 1 base, there was a span of 16 bases. Germline CDR1 is SNHLY and CDR2 is FYNNEI. The DNA for the CDR3 is TGTGCCAGCACTCCGGGTTCCCGACTGAACACCGGGGAGCTGTTTTTT. Protein: CASTPGSRLNTGELFF.

The V and J genes are TRBV12-3 or TRBV12-4 and TRBJ2-3; TRBD2 aligns across 9 bases. Trimming cost V 1 base and J 2 bases; bases outside gene matches: 7. There are 17 residues in the CDR3. The CDR3 loop is CASSLESRGRATDTQYF. The CDR3 DNA reads as TGTGCCAGCAGTTTAGAGAGTCGCGGGAGGGCCACAGATACGCAGTATTTT.

This clonotype was recorded a few times. This chain's CDR3 is CASSPLGQETQYF. CDR3 coding DNA: TGTGCCAGTAGTCCCCTAGGGCAAGAGACCCAGTACTTC. The chain carries TRBV19 and TRBJ2-5; D ambiguous. Germline CDR1 is LNHDA and CDR2 is SQIVND (reference sequence). This CDR3 has 13 residues. V gave up 5 bases and J gave up 2 bases, with 9 bases separating them.

The chain links TRBV5-1 to TRBJ2-1, with 12 bases matching TRBD2. Trimming at V came to 3 bases and at J to 4 bases, leaving 5 bases not matched to a gene. This CDR3 has 16 amino acids. Germline V gene sequence: CDR1 SGHRS, CDR2 YFSETQ. The chain's CDR3 is CASSWRTSGTYNEQFF. CDR3 in DNA: TGCGCCAGCAGCTGGAGGACTAGCGGGACTTACAATGAGCAGTTCTTC.

The chain uses TRBV5-6 and TRBJ2-3; no reliable D call. V was shortened by 5 bases and J by 6 bases, with 13 bases between the two germline ends. The germline V gene encodes CDR1 SGHDT and CDR2 YYEEEE. CDR3 length: 13 amino acids. CDR3 loop: CASSFLIRDTQYF. DNA for the CDR3: TGTGCCAGCAGTTTCTTGATTAGGGATACGCAGTATTTT.

The chain links TRBV6-1 to TRBJ2-7, with unresolved D. Germline CDR1 and CDR2: MNHNS and SASEGT. The CDR3 spans 12 residues. V was trimmed by 7 bases and J by 4 bases, leaving 11 bases between them. The CDR3 sequence: CASTAWGYEQYF. CDR3 nucleotide sequence: TGTGCCAGCACCGCCTGGGGATACGAGCAGTACTTC.

This clonotype occurred a few times. This chain joins TRBV7-6 and TRBJ2-2, with 9 bases identical to TRBD1. This CDR3 has 16 amino acids. Germline lookup yields CDR1 SGHVS and CDR2 FNYEAQ. V shed 2 bases, J shed 5 bases, and the junction held 6 bases outside the gene matches. Here the CDR3 reads CASSLLDRGRTGELFF. The CDR3 bases are TGTGCCAGCAGCTTATTGGACAGGGGAAGGACCGGGGAGCTGTTTTTT.